The subject of this entry is one TCR beta chain. This entry comes from a study of blood T cell repertoires in COVID-19. TCRdb's copy holds only in-frame clones and misses some; the assay was immunoSEQ multiplex PCR. The sample has about 150,000 clones, about 89% seen once. The ends lost 0 bases at V and 7 bases at J; junction bases unmatched: 6. Germline CDR1 is SGDLS and CDR2 is YYNGEE. The CDR3 runs 15 residues. Source material: peripheral blood. The clonotype originates from a man aged 80 or over with acute or convalescent COVID-19. V and J are TRBV9 and TRBJ2-2, with TRBD2 identical over 7 bases. CDR3 coding DNA: TGTGCCAGCAGCGTAGTTGCGGGGGAAGTCGGGGAGCTGTTTTTT. This sequence encodes CASSVVAGEVGELFF.